Listed below are T cell receptor beta chains from one sample, sequenced in a study of technical replicates of blood from a few donors. The method was immunoSEQ multiplex PCR; TCRdb's version includes in-frame clones alone and lacks a portion of them. The sample includes 75,000 to 90,000 clones, 93% seen only once; the top ten take less than 0.3%. The sequencing input was T cells isolated from PBMCs. The receptors derive from a human donor in good health. Both conserved end residues are part of each CDR3. A D gene is named only where the DNA matches it firmly. The listing skips clone size in some rows; elsewhere it reads once, few, many or a size class.

>TRBV11-2|TRBD1|14|TRBJ2-7|NA
CASSSGGHSYEQYF
TGTGCCAGCAGCTCAGGGGGACACAGTTACGAGCAGTACTTC
>TRBV6-4|TRBD2|15|TRBJ2-3|NA
CASSDRSGSTDTQYF
TGTGCCAGCAGTGACCGTAGCGGGAGCACAGATACGCAGTATTTT
>TRBV2|TRBD1|15|TRBJ2-5|NA
CASSVRDRGSMAQYF
TGTGCCAGCAGTGTAAGAGACAGGGGTTCTATGGCCCAGTACTTC
>TRBV6-1|NA|15|TRBJ1-2|NA
CASSPSFGDRYGYTF
TGTGCCAGCAGTCCCTCCTTCGGCGACAGGTATGGCTACACCTTC
>TRBV11-2|NA|19|TRBJ2-6|NA
CASSSGTLPSLSGANVLTF
TGTGCCAGCAGCAGCGGGACACTTCCCAGTCTCTCTGGGGCCAACGTCCTGACTTTC
>TRBV4-1|NA|12|TRBJ1-2|NA
CASSLTGIGYTF
TGCGCCAGCAGCTTAACAGGGATCGGCTACACCTTC
>TRBV27|NA|13|TRBJ2-1|NA
CAIGGPKGGEQFF
TGTGCCATCGGGGGGCCAAAGGGCGGTGAGCAGTTCTTC
>TRBV28|NA|15|TRBJ2-5|NA
CASSFSTGYGETQYF
TGTGCCAGCAGTTTCTCTACGGGATATGGAGAGACCCAGTACTTC
>TRBV6-5|TRBD1|14|TRBJ1-2|NA
CASSSGQWIHGYTF
TGTGCCAGCAGTTCGGGACAGTGGATTCATGGCTACACCTTC
>TRBV6-1|NA|14|TRBJ1-1|NA
CASGRGGLNTEAFF
TGTGCCAGCGGACGGGGGGGTCTGAACACTGAAGCTTTCTTT
>TRBV27|TRBD1|15|TRBJ2-5|NA
CASSSTGILGETQYF
TGTGCCAGCAGCTCGACAGGGATCCTAGGGGAGACCCAGTACTTC
>TRBV10-3|TRBD2|19|TRBJ2-3|NA
CAISETGTSGSDHTDTQYF
TGTGCCATCAGTGAGACCGGGACTAGCGGGAGTGACCACACAGATACGCAGTATTTT
>TRBV5-5|NA|15|TRBJ1-4|NA
CASKWRDSLNEKLFF
TGTGCCAGCAAATGGCGCGACAGCCTTAATGAAAAACTGTTTTTT
>TRBV4-1|NA|13|TRBJ2-1|NA
CASSQDPSVEQFF
TGCGCCAGCAGCCAAGATCCCTCAGTTGAGCAGTTCTTC
>TRBV19|NA|13|TRBJ1-2|once
CASSINRVSGYTF
TGTGCCAGTAGTATAAACAGGGTATCTGGCTACACCTTC
>TRBV10-2|TRBD1|15|TRBJ1-2|NA
CASSEQGTGEEGYTF
TGCGCCAGCAGCGAACAAGGGACAGGGGAGGAAGGCTACACCTTC
>TRBV29-1|NA|13|TRBJ2-5|NA
CSVVGGAQETQYF
TGCAGCGTCGTGGGAGGAGCCCAAGAGACCCAGTACTTC
>TRBV4-2|NA|12|TRBJ2-1|NA
CASSQEGVEQFF
TGTGCCAGCAGCCAAGAGGGAGTTGAGCAGTTCTTC
>TRBV28|TRBD2|16|TRBJ2-2|NA
CASSLGLAGGNGELFF
TGTGCCAGCAGTTTAGGCCTAGCGGGAGGAAACGGGGAGCTGTTTTTT
>TRBV7-9|TRBD2|15|TRBJ2-1|NA
CASSLGGGREHEQFF
TGTGCCAGCAGCTTAGGGGGCGGGAGGGAACATGAGCAGTTCTTC
>TRBV9|NA|14|TRBJ1-5|NA
CASSVGGLGQPQHF
TGTGCCAGCAGCGTAGGGGGGCTGGGTCAGCCCCAGCATTTT
>TRBV7-9|NA|14|TRBJ1-2|NA
CASSLAPSGYGYTF
TGTGCCAGCAGCTTAGCCCCATCGGGGTATGGCTACACCTTC
>TRBV19|NA|16|TRBJ2-3|NA
CASTENGRLVTDTQYF
TGTGCCAGTACGGAGAATGGGAGGTTGGTCACAGATACGCAGTATTTT
>TRBV7-6|TRBD1|15|TRBJ1-1|NA
CASSLGQGGNTEAFF
TGTGCCAGCAGCTTAGGACAGGGGGGAAACACTGAAGCTTTCTTT
>TRBV28|TRBD1|14|TRBJ2-7|NA
CASSSGQGPYEQYF
TGTGCCAGCAGTAGCGGACAGGGACCTTACGAGCAGTACTTC
>TRBV4-2|NA|13|TRBJ1-2|NA
CASSQGENYGYTF
TGTGCCAGCAGCCAAGGGGAGAACTATGGCTACACCTTC
>TRBV9|TRBD2|14|TRBJ2-1|NA
CASSAGGTIIEQFF
TGTGCCAGCAGCGCTGGGGGGACTATTATTGAGCAGTTCTTC
>TRBV2|TRBD1|12|TRBJ2-5|NA
CASRDRAETQYF
TGTGCCAGCAGAGACAGGGCCGAGACCCAGTACTTC
>TRBV5-1|NA|14|TRBJ2-2|NA
CASSLAVNTGELFF
TGCGCCAGCAGCTTGGCAGTGAACACCGGGGAGCTGTTTTTT
>TRBV6-1|NA|12|TRBJ2-7|once
CASSPRSYEQYF
TGTGCCAGCAGCCCCAGGTCCTACGAGCAGTACTTC
>TRBV10-2|NA|15|TRBJ2-2|NA
CASSESRGSAGELFF
TGCGCCAGCAGTGAGTCGAGAGGGTCGGCCGGGGAGCTGTTTTTT
>TRBV29-1|TRBD1|13|TRBJ1-1|NA
CSVRQGANTEAFF
TGCAGCGTGAGACAGGGGGCGAACACTGAAGCTTTCTTT
>TRBV6-1|TRBD1|14|TRBJ2-7|NA
CASNNRGSSYEQYF
TGTGCCAGCAATAACAGGGGGAGCTCCTACGAGCAGTACTTC
>TRBV29-1|NA|12|TRBJ2-5|NA
CSVELGEETQYF
TGCAGCGTTGAACTGGGCGAGGAGACCCAGTACTTC
>TRBV28|NA|14|TRBJ2-5|NA
CASSSPLGLETQYF
TGTGCCAGCAGTTCTCCACTCGGGTTGGAGACCCAGTACTTC
>TRBV25-1|NA|15|TRBJ2-2|NA
CASSVLAANTGELFF
TGTGCCAGCAGTGTTCTGGCAGCGAACACCGGGGAGCTGTTTTTT
>TRBV15|TRBD2|16|TRBJ2-3|NA
CATSRESGRGTDTQYF
TGTGCCACCAGCAGAGAGAGCGGGAGGGGCACAGATACGCAGTATTTT
>TRBV5-1|NA|14|TRBJ2-2|NA
CASSMAPDTGELFF
TGCGCCAGCAGCATGGCCCCGGACACCGGGGAGCTGTTTTTT
>TRBV28|NA|17|TRBJ1-4|NA
CASSLWTFVNHNEKLFF
TGTGCCAGCAGTTTATGGACATTTGTAAACCATAATGAAAAACTGTTTTTT
>TRBV7-8|TRBD1|16|TRBJ2-7|once
CASSFSGTGGSEEQYF
TGTGCCAGCAGCTTTTCCGGGACAGGGGGCTCGGAGGAGCAGTACTTC
>TRBV9|NA|15|TRBJ1-1|NA
CASSVGWGQNTEAFF
TGTGCCAGCAGCGTGGGGTGGGGACAAAACACTGAAGCTTTCTTT
>TRBV7-9|TRBD1|16|TRBJ1-1|once
CASSGTSWTGASEAFF
TGTGCCAGCAGCGGTACGTCGTGGACAGGCGCAAGTGAAGCTTTCTTT
>TRBV2|TRBD2|17|TRBJ2-7|NA
CASSEETAGGWSYEQYF
TGTGCCAGCAGTGAAGAGACCGCGGGGGGATGGAGTTACGAGCAGTACTTC
>TRBV27|TRBD2|18|TRBJ2-5|NA
CASRLPLLAGGPQETQYF
TGTGCCAGCAGGTTACCTCTACTAGCGGGAGGGCCACAAGAGACCCAGTACTTC
>TRBV6-5|NA|14|TRBJ1-5|NA
CASRPGQSNQPQHF
TGTGCCAGCAGACCCGGACAGAGCAATCAGCCCCAGCATTTT
>TRBV19|NA|16|TRBJ1-1|NA
CASSIVGIGMNTEAFF
TGTGCCAGTAGTATCGTCGGGATCGGGATGAACACTGAAGCTTTCTTT
>TRBV18|TRBD1|12|TRBJ1-2|few
CASSPGQGDYTF
TGTGCCAGCTCACCCGGACAGGGCGACTACACCTTC
>TRBV5-1|TRBD1|16|TRBJ1-2|NA
CASSLGIRRTGSGYTF
TGCGCCAGCAGCTTGGGAATTCGTCGGACAGGGAGCGGCTACACCTTC
>TRBV29-1|NA|13|TRBJ2-7|NA
CSVGTPSSYEQYF
TGCAGCGTTGGGACACCGAGCTCCTACGAGCAGTACTTC
>TRBV14|TRBD1|15|TRBJ1-4|once
CASSPRTGGGEKLFF
TGTGCCAGCAGCCCCCGGACAGGGGGCGGTGAAAAACTGTTTTTT
>TRBV6-4|NA|17|TRBJ2-7|NA
CASSTKPPLENLDEQYF
TGTGCCAGCAGTACGAAGCCCCCGTTAGAGAACTTGGACGAGCAGTACTTC
>TRBV2|NA|12|TRBJ1-3|NA
CASMSAGNTIYF
TGTGCCAGCATGAGCGCTGGAAACACCATATATTTT
>TRBV10-1|TRBD1|15|TRBJ1-1|few
CASSEGTGGGTEAFF
TGCGCCAGCAGTGAAGGGACAGGGGGCGGCACTGAAGCTTTCTTT
>TRBV21-1|NA|17|TRBJ1-1|once
CASSLRTTRGACSEAFF
TGTGCCAGCAGCCTACGAACCACCCGGGGGGCTTGCAGTGAAGCTTTCTTT